A single T cell receptor (beta chain) is shown here with its context. Its antigen is currently unknown. The record originates from a study of CD8+CD57+ T cells in acquired aplastic anemia. Individuals selected for sequencing had exhibited CD8+CD57+ cell expansion on flow cytometry. At the time of blood sampling, patients had not yet received any therapy. Profiling of TCR beta VDJ combinations and CDR3 sequences used genomic DNA as template. In TCRdb, the reads were re-called with MiXCR into one record per CDR3 protein. The data show approximately 300,000 distinct CDR3 sequences, 45% to 65% seen once. The CDR3 covers 14 residues. Germline V gene sequence: CDR1 SNHLY, CDR2 FYNNEI. Whole-study results and caveats: Patients and controls shared 25 to 30 CD8+ CDR3 sequences, which appeared highly expressed in patients and within their immunodominant clones.

Sequencing was performed on sorted CD4+, CD8+, or CD8+CD57+ T cells (not recorded which) from PBMCs. The chain couples TRBV2 to TRBJ2-1, with 7 bases matching TRBD1. The J call may be mistaken, given a closer DNA end match to TRBJ2-7. The sequence came from a human donor with aplastic anemia. CDR3 amino acids: CASSETGRRNEQYF. The CDR3 DNA reads TGTGCCAGCAGTGAGACAGGGCGGAGGAATGAGCAGTACTTC.